One and the same sample provided the 5 T cell receptor beta chains below, sequenced in a study of blood T cell repertoires in COVID-19. Profiling relied on immunoSEQ multiplex PCR, and the TCRdb table lists in-frame clones only, not all of them. In the table there are 190,000 or so clones, around nine tenths of which are singletons. The sample comprised peripheral blood. The receptor source for this set is a man aged 35 to 55 with acute or convalescent COVID-19.

J is TRBJ2-7 and V is TRBV7-2, with TRBD1 identical over 7 bases. Per germline, CDR1 SGHTA and CDR2 FQGNSA. With V trimmed by 2 bases and J by 3 bases, 4 bases remained unmatched. The length of the CDR3 is 14 residues. The CDR3 reads CASSLNRGSYEQYF. The CDR3 DNA sequence: TGTGCCAGCAGCTTAAACAGGGGTAGCTACGAGCAGTACTTC.

This rearrangement joins TRBV12-3 or TRBV12-4 to TRBJ1-2; D not resolved. The CDR3 sequence is 13 residues long. The V end was cut by 0 bases, the J end by 4 bases, with 6 bases between. In DNA form, the CDR3 reads TGTGCCAGCAGTTTAGCGCTCGGCTATGGCTACACCTTC. It yields the protein CASSLALGYGYTF.

This clone was seen only a few times. The chain links TRBV28 to TRBJ1-4; maybe TRBD1 (6 bases). The CDR3 contains 14 residues. The V and J ends lost 10 bases and 4 bases respectively, with 16 bases between them. CDR1 MDHEN and CDR2 SYDVKM come from the germline V gene. Written as DNA, the CDR3 is TGTGCCACCTCCAACAGGGCCCTTAATGAAAAACTGTTTTTT. Its translation is CATSNRALNEKLFF.

This clone was seen a handful of times. J is TRBJ2-4 and V is TRBV7-8, with a tentative D call TRBD1 (6 bases). Germline V gene sequence: CDR1 SGHVS, CDR2 FQNEAQ. The CDR3 has 17 residues. The germline V and J ends were trimmed by 5 bases and 0 bases, with 17 bases remaining between them. CDR3 protein: CASSRTRDTLAKNIQYF. Written as DNA, the CDR3 is TGTGCCAGCAGCCGTACTCGGGACACGCTAGCCAAAAACATTCAGTACTTC.

This CDR3 is CASRRLAGAVTDTQYF. The CDR3 bases are TGTGCCAGCAGACGACTAGCGGGGGCCGTCACAGATACGCAGTATTTT. The rearrangement joins TRBV2 to TRBJ2-3; 12 bases are shared with TRBD2. The CDR3 extends over 16 amino acids. Germline assignment: CDR1 SNHLY and CDR2 FYNNEI. V gave up 6 bases and J gave up 2 bases; unmatched junction bases: 6.